The 10 T cell receptor beta chains reported below all come from one sample, sequenced in a study of glioma-infiltrating T cells after dendritic cell vaccination. This table comes from immunoSEQ multiplex PCR, and its TCRdb copy is limited to in-frame clones, with some not included. The data show about 91,000 clones, with approximately 75% seen just once and less than 2.5% held by the top ten. Noted time point: after dendritic cell vaccination, including at tumor progression/relapse. The sample in question was blood, obtained after dendritic cell vaccination. Receptors were obtained from a human donor with glioblastoma.

The chain employs TRBV29-1 and TRBJ2-3, with D hard to call. Looked up from germline, CDR1 is SQVTM and CDR2 is ANQGSEA. The length of the CDR3 is 12 residues. V was clipped by 4 bases and J by 2 bases, with 7 bases between them. The CDR3 here is CSVVFYTDTQYF. The CDR3 DNA reads as TGCAGCGTTGTTTTCTACACAGATACGCAGTATTTT.

The chain couples TRBV4-1 to TRBJ2-1; 9 nucleotides agree with TRBD2. This CDR3 comprises 18 residues. V lost 3 bases and J lost 6; bases outside the gene matches: 15. Germline V gives CDR1 MGHRA, CDR2 YSYEKL. For the CDR3, the DNA is TGCGCCAGCAGCCACCCCCGGCTAGCGGGGATCCCCCCCAATGAGCAGTTCTTC. It yields the protein CASSHPRLAGIPPNEQFF.

This chain joins TRBV10-3 and TRBJ1-1; D gene ambiguous. CDR1 and CDR2 (germline): ENHRY, SYGVKD. V lost 5 bases, J lost 1 base, and 14 bases lay in between. The CDR3 totals 15 residues. The CDR3 region is CAISRDGGGNTEAFF. CDR3 nucleotides: TGTGCCATCAGTCGAGACGGAGGAGGGAACACTGAAGCTTTCTTT.

This clone has ten or more counts. The rearrangement uses TRBV2 and TRBJ1-1; D is uncertain. Germline V lookup: CDR1 SNHLY, CDR2 FYNNEI. Trimming left V 4 bases short and J 11 bases short, with 11 bases between. This CDR3 contains 11 residues. CDR3 bases: TGTGCCAGCAGTGCCCTCTCACGGGCTTTCTTT. Its protein is CASSALSRAFF.

The rearrangement joins TRBV7-2 to TRBJ2-5, with 7 bases identical to TRBD1. J gave up 3 bases and V 4 bases, and 5 bases lay outside the gene matches. The CDR3 contains 14 residues. Germline assignment: CDR1 SGHTA and CDR2 FQGNSA. CDR3 bases: TGTGCCAGCAGCTCACCGGGACAGAAAGAGACCCAGTACTTC. It yields the protein CASSSPGQKETQYF. The variable domain in full, completed from reference TRBV7-2 and TRBJ2-5, reads GAGVSQSPSNKVTEKGKDVELRCDPISGHTALYWYRQSLGQGLEFLIYFQGNSAPDKSGLPSDRFSAERTGGSVSTLTIQRTQQEDSAVYLCASSSPGQKETQYFGPGTRLLVL.

In DNA form, the CDR3 reads TGTGCCATTCCTTCCCCCAGGGTATCCGGGGAGCTGTTTTTT. This gives the protein CAIPSPRVSGELFF. This chain uses TRBV10-3 with TRBJ2-2; weak D call: TRBD1 (5 bases). V was clipped by 9 bases and J by 6 bases, with 17 bases between them. The CDR3 runs 14 residues. Germline V gene sequence: CDR1 ENHRY, CDR2 SYGVKD.

This chain joins TRBV10-3 and TRBJ2-7; 7 nucleotides align to TRBD1. J gave up 1 base and V 3 bases, and 0 bases lay outside the gene matches. Germline CDR1 reads ENHRY; CDR2 reads SYGVKD. The CDR3 runs 13 residues. CDR3 residues: CAISDRGSYEQYV. DNA for the CDR3: TGTGCCATCAGTGACAGGGGGTCCTACGAGCAGTACGTC.

The chain links TRBV7-3 to TRBJ2-3; D remains unclear. Germline CDR1 and CDR2: SGHTA and FQGTGA. V shed 5 bases and J shed 1 base, with 7 bases lying between them. CDR3 length: 13 residues. The CDR3 DNA reads TGTGCCAGCAGCCCAGAGGGCACAGATACGCAGTATTTT. It translates to CASSPEGTDTQYF.

The J gene is TRBJ1-2, the V gene TRBV6-1, with D perhaps matching TRBD1 (5 bases). Germline V CDR1 and CDR2: MNHNS, SASEGT. The CDR3 is made up of 15 amino acids. The V end lost 6 bases, the J end lost 8 bases, and 22 bases lay between the germline ends. The CDR3, as DNA: TGTGCCAGCAGCCCACACAGGCGATCGGACCGGGGCTACACCTTC. The encoded protein is CASSPHRRSDRGYTF.

Points on this clone: Other nucleotide sequences in the sample specify the same CDR3. The J gene is TRBJ2-5, the V gene TRBV20-1; unclear D gene. The CDR3 length is 11 residues. The V gene lost 1 base and the J gene lost 3 bases, with 3 bases spanning the gap. Germline-derived CDR1 and CDR2 are DFQATT and SNEGSKA (reference sequence). DNA of the CDR3: TGCAGTGCTAGAGCGGAAGAGACCCAGTACTTC. Its protein is CSARAEETQYF.